This is a list of T cell receptor beta chains from one sample in a study of cytomegalovirus exposure and HLA in healthy donors. The repertoire was sequenced with immunoSEQ multiplex PCR; TCRdb's copy has only in-frame clones and lacks some. The sample lists fewer than 200,000 clones, about 80% occurring once. Material for sequencing was PBMCs. Receptor source: a woman in her 50s in good health and CMV-seronegative. Both conserved end residues are part of each CDR3.

J,V,CDR3
TRBJ1-1,TRBV5-1,CASSFNRGQTEAFF
TRBJ2-7,TRBV7-2,CASSLGGTDIYGEQYF
TRBJ2-1,TRBV28,CATNFPAGGPNEQFF
TRBJ1-1,TRBV18,CASSPGQSNTEAFF
TRBJ2-7,TRBV28,CASNKMYEQYF
TRBJ1-1,TRBV9,CASSDPTGVAFF
TRBJ2-1,TRBV19,CASSRGSSSSYNEQFF
TRBJ2-1,TRBV2,CASSEAPGGLAASEQFF
TRBJ2-1,TRBV7-8,CASSLAGQYNEQFF
TRBJ1-4,TRBV1,CTSLQGTIEKLFF
TRBJ2-1,TRBV28,CASSRQMGNTGTGYNEQFF
-,TRBV11-2,CASSSLAGVTGEQYF
TRBJ2-5,TRBV27,CASRQDWTAIQETQYF
TRBJ1-5,TRBV2,CASSEGARGNQPQHF
TRBJ2-5,TRBV15,CATSRDLSRGDLQETQYF
TRBJ1-1,TRBV11-2,CASSPFSGGVTEAFF
TRBJ1-4,TRBV6-1,CASLETGVEKLFF
TRBJ2-7,TRBV6-5,CASTMGRTYEQYF
TRBJ2-3,TRBV19,CASSSRLAGGLADTQYF
TRBJ2-3,TRBV7-3,CASSRGARGKDTQYF
TRBJ2-1,TRBV5-1,CASSLEEEQFF
TRBJ1-2,TRBV29-1,CSVGTGGEGYTF
TRBJ2-2,TRBV30,CAWEHPGSGELFF
TRBJ2-3,TRBV7-9,CASSLQGLTDTQYF
TRBJ2-1,TRBV27,CASSSRPGGGNEQFF
TRBJ2-5,TRBV5-4,CASSQDRALGEQYF
TRBJ2-7,TRBV7-9,CASTSYVQGGSEQYF
-,TRBV28,CASNRPGTGAYEQYF
TRBJ2-7,TRBV28,CASSHQASGRAYEQYF
TRBJ2-1,TRBV7-9,CASSYQGAEQFF
TRBJ2-3,TRBV15,CATSSGALGGTDTQYF
TRBJ2-3,TRBV13,CASSLDRADTQYF
TRBJ1-2,TRBV7-2,CASSLVSLGTGGYTF
TRBJ1-4,TRBV5-1,CASSSPEQGSGKKLFF
TRBJ2-5,TRBV5-4,CASSLRLAGGRGETQYF
TRBJ1-1,TRBV12-1,CASSFLLEGVRGAFF